The T cell receptor beta chain under discussion was sequenced for a study of technical replicates of blood from a few donors. Germline-derived CDR1 and CDR2 are KGHSH and LQKENI. V was clipped by 6 bases and J by 5 bases, with 13 bases between them. The CDR3 loop spans 14 amino acids. Measured with immunoSEQ multiplex PCR; TCRdb has only the in-frame clones, and not every one. Among tens of thousands of clones, 92% were seen once, and the ten largest hold more than 4%. The sequence was obtained from a human donor in good health. Some clones in this sample may be carry-over from other donors' samples. This chain joins TRBV18 and TRBJ2-2, with a weak D call TRBD2 (5 bases). The sample consisted of PBMCs. CDR3 in amino acids: CASSRASGTGELFF. The CDR3 bases are TGTGCCAGCTCCCGGGCCTCGGGGACCGGGGAGCTGTTTTTT.